The rows below give T cell receptor beta chains drawn from one sample of a study of OX40 agonist ivuxolimab in advanced cancers. Method: immunoSEQ multiplex PCR; TCRdb's copy keeps in-frame clones and lacks some. The sample records around 33,000 clones, over 85% being singletons. The sample consisted of CD4+ or CD8+ T cells sorted from blood, taken in a trial of the OX40 agonist ivuxolimab. The receptors originated from an adult with an advanced solid tumor such as melanoma, head and neck, liver or kidney cancer. CDR3s include the opening cysteine and the closing phenylalanine or tryptophan. D genes are given only for firm matches. Part of the rows lack a size; the others show once, few, many or a class for expanded clones.

d_gene | j_gene | v_gene | abundance | CDR3nt | CDR3aa
TRBD1 | TRBJ2-3 | TRBV11-2 | NA | TGTGCCAGCAGCCGACAGGGGGCGACGAGCACAGATACGCAGTATTTT | CASSRQGATSTDTQYF
NA | TRBJ2-3 | TRBV9 | NA | TGTGCCAGCAGCGTACAGGGGAACGGTGAGGATACGCAGTATTTT | CASSVQGNGEDTQYF
TRBD2 | TRBJ2-7 | TRBV2 | NA | TGTGCCAGCAGCCCCGGCCTAGCGGGAGAGCAGTACTTC | CASSPGLAGEQYF
NA | TRBJ2-7 | TRBV5-5 | NA | TGTGCCAGCAGCTTGGTATTTTTAGGCTCCTACGAGCAGTACTTC | CASSLVFLGSYEQYF
TRBD2 | TRBJ2-4 | TRBV18 | NA | TGTGCCAGCTCACCATTGGGACTAGCGGGAGCGGGAACCAAAAACATTCAGTACTTC | CASSPLGLAGAGTKNIQYF
NA | TRBJ1-2 | TRBV9 | NA | TGTGCCAGCAGCCCACACCTCACCGGGACTTACTATGGCTACACCTTC | CASSPHLTGTYYGYTF
NA | TRBJ2-1 | TRBV9 | NA | TGTGCCAGCAGCCCTATAGCTGGAAATGAGCAGTTCTTC | CASSPIAGNEQFF
TRBD2 | TRBJ2-1 | TRBV14 | NA | TGTGCCAGCAGCCGGGGACTAGCGGATGAGCAGTTCTTC | CASSRGLADEQFF
NA | TRBJ2-1 | TRBV7-9 | NA | TGTGCCATACTGGGGGACTCCTACAATGAGCAGTTCTTC | CAILGDSYNEQFF
TRBD1 | TRBJ1-4 | TRBV5-1 | NA | TGCGCCAGCAGCACAGGGGGCACTAATGAAAAACTGTTTTTT | CASSTGGTNEKLFF
NA | TRBJ2-7 | TRBV7-2 | NA | TGTGCCAGCAGCTTAGACTCCTTAGAGCAGTACTTC | CASSLDSLEQYF
TRBD2 | TRBJ2-1 | TRBV7-8 | NA | TGTGCCAGCAGCCTGACTAGCGGGACATACAATGAGCAGTTCTTC | CASSLTSGTYNEQFF
NA | TRBJ1-1 | TRBV30 | few | TGTGCCTGGAGTAAGGGAGGAATCACTGAAGCTTTCTTT | CAWSKGGITEAFF
NA | TRBJ1-5 | TRBV4-2 | NA | TGTGCCAGCAGCTTGGAGTCCGCAGGTAATAGCAATCAGCCCCAGCATTTT | CASSLESAGNSNQPQHF
NA | TRBJ2-5 | TRBV25-1 | NA | TGTGCCAGCAGTGATCCGGGGCTAGGGCGTGGAGAGACCCAGTACTTC | CASSDPGLGRGETQYF
NA | TRBJ2-3 | TRBV7-3 | NA | TGTGCCAGCAGAGACGGACGGAGCACAGATACGCAGTATTTT | CASRDGRSTDTQYF
NA | TRBJ2-7 | TRBV5-5 | NA | TGTGCCAGCAGCTGGGGGGTGACGGTCTCCTACGAGCAGTACTTC | CASSWGVTVSYEQYF
NA | TRBJ1-3 | TRBV30 | NA | TGTGCCTGGAGTGACCCCTACAGCTCTGGAAACACCATATATTTT | CAWSDPYSSGNTIYF
TRBD2 | TRBJ2-7 | TRBV7-9 | NA | TGTGCCAGCATCCCCCTCCCCCTAGCGGGAGGCTCCTACGAGCAGTACTTC | CASIPLPLAGGSYEQYF
TRBD1 | TRBJ2-5 | TRBV19 | NA | TGTGCCAGTAGTATTGGAGTCTGGGACAGGGGCCCTCGGGTCTACTTC | CASSIGVWDRGPRVYF
NA | TRBJ1-2 | TRBV7-9 | NA | TGTGCCAGCAGCGGGTCAGCTAACTATGGCTACACCTTC | CASSGSANYGYTF
NA | TRBJ1-6 | TRBV5-1 | NA | TGCGCCAGCAGCTTGGAGGAGGGGCAACTCTATAATTCACCCCTCCACTTT | CASSLEEGQLYNSPLHF
TRBD2 | TRBJ2-2 | TRBV2 | NA | TGTGCCAGCAGGCAAGGGAGGGTCTACACCGGGGAGCTGTTTTTT | CASRQGRVYTGELFF
TRBD2 | TRBJ2-1 | TRBV5-4 | NA | TGTGCCAGCAGGTTCGGGACTAGCGGGATCCGCGGGGAGCAGTTCTTC | CASRFGTSGIRGEQFF
TRBD2 | TRBJ2-3 | TRBV27 | once | TGTGCCAGCAGTCCCCCTTGGGGGGCGGGAGGGTCAGATACGCAGTATTTT | CASSPPWGAGGSDTQYF
TRBD1 | TRBJ2-7 | TRBV11-3 | NA | TGTGCCAGCAGACTCGGGACAGGGGTATACGAGCAGTACTTC | CASRLGTGVYEQYF
NA | TRBJ1-3 | TRBV19 | NA | TGTGCCAGTAGTCCCTCGGGACAAGGAAACACCATATATTTT | CASSPSGQGNTIYF
TRBD1 | TRBJ2-5 | TRBV25-1 | NA | TGTGCCAGCAGGGGACAGGGAAAAGAGACCCAGTACTTC | CASRGQGKETQYF
NA | TRBJ1-2 | TRBV7-2 | NA | TGTGCCAGCAGCTTAAGGGCAGGCCCAACTAACTATGGCTACACCTTC | CASSLRAGPTNYGYTF
TRBD1 | TRBJ1-4 | TRBV5-1 | NA | TGCGCCAGCAGCTTGGACACAGGGGGCGAAAAACTGTTTTTT | CASSLDTGGEKLFF
NA | TRBJ2-7 | TRBV28 | NA | TGTGCCAGCAGTTCCTACCAAAGGGAGCAGTACTTC | CASSSYQREQYF
NA | TRBJ1-1 | TRBV10-3 | NA | TGTGCCTCCACGAGGGGGGAGTACACTGAAGCTTTCTTT | CASTRGEYTEAFF
NA | TRBJ1-1 | TRBV7-2 | NA | TGTGCCAGCAGCTTGGCAGCGAACACTGAAGCTTTCTTT | CASSLAANTEAFF
NA | TRBJ2-7 | TRBV6-5 | few | TGTGCCAGCAGTTACTCGGTTGCGGGATCCTACGAGCAGTACTTC | CASSYSVAGSYEQYF
NA | TRBJ1-1 | TRBV27 | medium-sized | TGTGCCAGCAGTTTACAGGGGTCGGACACTGAAGCTTTCTTT | CASSLQGSDTEAFF
NA | TRBJ2-7 | TRBV18 | NA | TGTGCCAGCTCACCAGGACAATACACCCCCTACGAGCAGTACTTC | CASSPGQYTPYEQYF
TRBD1 | TRBJ1-1 | TRBV28 | NA | TGTGCCAGCAGTGACCCGGACAGGGGCGGAATAAGTGAAGCTTTCTTT | CASSDPDRGGISEAFF
NA | TRBJ2-5 | TRBV5-1 | NA | TGCGCCAGCAGCTTGGACGGGGGGCTAGCCCAAGAGACCCAGTACTTC | CASSLDGGLAQETQYF
NA | TRBJ2-2 | TRBV27 | once | TGTGCCAGCAGTCCCAGTCTAGCAAACACCGGGGAGCTGTTTTTT | CASSPSLANTGELFF
NA | TRBJ2-2 | TRBV19 | NA | TGTGCCAGTACCACCCTAACGGGAGTCACCGGGGAGCTGTTTTTT | CASTTLTGVTGELFF
TRBD1 | TRBJ2-1 | TRBV5-1 | NA | TGCGCCAGCAGCTTTATGCAGGGGGCCTACAATGAGCAGTTCTTC | CASSFMQGAYNEQFF
NA | TRBJ2-1 | TRBV19 | once | TGTGCCAGTAGTATTGGCAGCTCCTACAATGAGCAGTTCTTC | CASSIGSSYNEQFF
TRBD1 | TRBJ2-7 | TRBV10-2 | NA | TGCGCCAGCAGCCCCCAGGGGGTGGGCGAGCAGTACTTC | CASSPQGVGEQYF
NA | TRBJ1-1 | TRBV7-9 | NA | TGTGCCAGCAGCACCCAGCAAACTGAAGCTTTCTTT | CASSTQQTEAFF
TRBD1 | TRBJ2-5 | TRBV7-9 | NA | TGTGCCAGCAGCTTAGGACAGGGTGGACCGGGGACCCAGTACTTC | CASSLGQGGPGTQYF
NA | TRBJ1-2 | TRBV6-6 | NA | TGTGCCAGCAAGGTTGAGGGGGGCGGTGGCTACACCTTC | CASKVEGGGGYTF
NA | TRBJ1-5 | TRBV11-2 | NA | TGTGCCAGCAGCTTGGGACGGAGTATCAATCAGCCCCAGCATTTT | CASSLGRSINQPQHF
NA | TRBJ1-1 | TRBV11-2 | NA | TGTGCCAGCAGCCACGGTAGGGTAATGAACACTGAAGCTTTCTTT | CASSHGRVMNTEAFF
TRBD2 | TRBJ2-7 | TRBV27 | NA | TGTGCCAGCAGTTCCCCTACTAGCGGCTCCTACGAGCAGTACTTC | CASSSPTSGSYEQYF
NA | TRBJ2-5 | TRBV5-1 | NA | TGCGCCAGCAGGGGCAGGGTTGTTGAGACCCAGTACTTC | CASRGRVVETQYF
NA | TRBJ2-3 | TRBV6-1 | NA | TGTGCCAGCAGTGAAGCGCAGTACAGTCCTAGCACAGATACGCAGTATTTT | CASSEAQYSPSTDTQYF
NA | TRBJ2-3 | TRBV28 | NA | TGTGCCAGCCTCGAGGGAGGAAAATACACAGATACGCAGTATTTT | CASLEGGKYTDTQYF
TRBD1 | TRBJ2-7 | TRBV27 | once | TGTGCCAGCAGTGTGGGCAGGGGGAGTGAGCAGTACTTC | CASSVGRGSEQYF